This T cell receptor beta chain was recovered during a study of blood T cells in healthy people across ages. General study findings and limits: Age showed a roughly linear inverse relationship with TCR beta diversity per million T cells.

This clonotype was seen many times. Its antigen remains unidentified. The authors isolated at least 6 million PBMCs per sample. V was shortened by 6 bases and J by 0 bases, with 9 bases between the two germline ends. CDR1 and CDR2 from the germline V gene are MNHEY and SMNVEV (reference sequence). This CDR3 region has 13 residues. Sample-barcoded 5' priming and a J-beta primer mix drove a second PCR of 7 to 11 cycles. TCRdb reprocessed the 5' RACE reads with MiXCR, giving one entry per CDR3 protein. Among roughly 1.5 million distinct CDR3 sequences, under 55% were seen once, and the ten largest hold approximately 4.1%.

The clonotype was recovered from a woman between 18 and 29 years old in good health. Sequenced: blood. This chain links TRBV27 with TRBJ2-7; D possibly uses TRBD1 or TRBD2 (5 bases each). CDR3 nucleotides: TGTGCCAGCAGCGAGGGACCCTCCTACGAGCAGTACTTC. Its translation: CASSEGPSYEQYF.